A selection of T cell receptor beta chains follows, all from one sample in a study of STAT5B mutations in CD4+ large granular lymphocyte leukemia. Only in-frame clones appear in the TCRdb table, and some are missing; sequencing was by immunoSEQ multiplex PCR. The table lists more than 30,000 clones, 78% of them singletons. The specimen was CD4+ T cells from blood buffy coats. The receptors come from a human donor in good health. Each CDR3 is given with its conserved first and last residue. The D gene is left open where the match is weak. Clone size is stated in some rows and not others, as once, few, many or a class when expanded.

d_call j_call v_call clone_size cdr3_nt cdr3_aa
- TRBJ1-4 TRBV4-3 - TGCGCCAGCAGCCGGGCAGACTCTGAAAAACTGTTTTTT CASSRADSEKLFF
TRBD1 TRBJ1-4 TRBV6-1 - TGTGCCAGCAGGAGGACAGGGCTAACTAATGAAAAACTGTTTTTT CASRRTGLTNEKLFF
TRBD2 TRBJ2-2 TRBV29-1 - TGCAGCGTTGCGAGAGGGAGGAGCGGGAGGGCCCACGGGGAGCTGTTTTTT CSVARGRSGRAHGELFF
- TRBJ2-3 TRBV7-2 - TGTGCCAGCAGCTCCTGGGGGGCCCGGGGCACAGATACGCAGTATTTT CASSSWGARGTDTQYF
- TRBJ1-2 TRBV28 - TGTGCCAGCAGTTCCATACAGGGTTTTGGGTTGGTTGGGGTGGCTAACTATGGCTACACCTTC CASSSIQGFGLVGVANYGYTF
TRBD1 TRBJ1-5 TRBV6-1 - TGTGCCAGCAGTGAGGACAGGAACCTATGGCCCCAGCATTTT CASSEDRNLWPQHF
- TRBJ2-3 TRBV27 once TGTGCCAGCAGTTTTGGGGCGGGGGCTGGCACAGATACGCAGTATTTT CASSFGAGAGTDTQYF
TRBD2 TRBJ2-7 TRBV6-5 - TGTGCCACTGCGAATTCCGGGACTAGCTCCGAGCAGTACTTC CATANSGTSSEQYF
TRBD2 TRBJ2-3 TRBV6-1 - TGTGCCAGTTGGGGGGACTACACAGATACGCAGTATTTT CASWGDYTDTQYF
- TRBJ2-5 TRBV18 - TGTGCCAGCTCACCAAGCCAAGAGACCCAGTACTTC CASSPSQETQYF
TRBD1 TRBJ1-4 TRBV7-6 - TGTGCCAGCAGCGACTGGGGGGACAGGGGTCCGCGAAAACTGTTTTTT CASSDWGDRGPRKLFF
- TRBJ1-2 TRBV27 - TGTGCCAGCAGTTTATCTTGGACAGTCTATGGCTACACCTTC CASSLSWTVYGYTF
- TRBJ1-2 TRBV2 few TGTGCCAGCAGTGAAGCCCTCAAGTATGGCTACACCTTC CASSEALKYGYTF
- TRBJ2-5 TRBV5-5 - TGTGCCAGCGCAAGAGTGGTTTCTTTAGAGACCCAGTACTTC CASARVVSLETQYF
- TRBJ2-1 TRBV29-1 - TGCAGCGTGGGGGGGCCTGTTCGCTACAATGAGCAGTTCTTC CSVGGPVRYNEQFF
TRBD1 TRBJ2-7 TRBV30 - TGTGCCTGGGGGACAGGCGCCGAGCAGTACTTC CAWGTGAEQYF
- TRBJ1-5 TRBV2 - TGTGCCAGCAGTCCCGACGGATATCAGCCCCAGCATTTT CASSPDGYQPQHF
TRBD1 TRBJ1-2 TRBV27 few TGTGCCAGCAGTCGGACAGGGTCTGGCTACACCTTC CASSRTGSGYTF
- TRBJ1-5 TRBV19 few TGTGCCAGTAGTCGGGACCACTATAGCAATCAGCCCCAGCATTTT CASSRDHYSNQPQHF
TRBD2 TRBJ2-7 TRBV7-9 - TGTGCCAGCAGCCTCCTAGCGGGAGGGTCCTACGAGCAGTACTTC CASSLLAGGSYEQYF
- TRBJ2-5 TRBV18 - TGTGCCAGCTCACCCCTGGAACAAGAGACCCAGTACTTC CASSPLEQETQYF
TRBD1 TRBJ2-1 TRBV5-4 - TGTGCCAGCAGCTCGGGACAGTCGGTGGGCAATGAGCAGTTCTTC CASSSGQSVGNEQFF
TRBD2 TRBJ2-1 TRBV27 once TGTGCCAGCAGTTTAGAGTCCCCGGGACTAGCGGGAGCGAATGAGCAGTTCTTC CASSLESPGLAGANEQFF
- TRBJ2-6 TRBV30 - TGTGCCTGGACACGGACCGAACAGATCTCTGGGGCCAACGTCCTGACTTTC CAWTRTEQISGANVLTF
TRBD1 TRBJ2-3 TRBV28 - TGTGCCAGCACTACCCAATCCGCCGGGACAGGGAAAGATACGCAGTATTTT CASTTQSAGTGKDTQYF
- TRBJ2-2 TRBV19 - TGTGCCAGTAGCCCGAGGGGACCCGGGGAGCTGTTTTTT CASSPRGPGELFF
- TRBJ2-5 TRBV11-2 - TGTGCCAGCAGCTTAGGTTGGGTCCAAGAGACCCAGTACTTC CASSLGWVQETQYF
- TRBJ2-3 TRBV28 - TGTGCCAGCAGCCCCGGGGTTACTAGCACAGATACGCAGTATTTT CASSPGVTSTDTQYF
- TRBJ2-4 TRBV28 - TGTGCCAGCAGTCCCGACAGCTTAGCCAAAAACATTCAGTACTTC CASSPDSLAKNIQYF
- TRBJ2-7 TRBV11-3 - TGTGCCAGCAGCTTAACCGGTAGCTCCTACGAGCAGTACTTC CASSLTGSSYEQYF
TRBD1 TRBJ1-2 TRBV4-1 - TGCGCCAGCAGTCGACAGGGGACCTCCTATGGCTACACCTTC CASSRQGTSYGYTF
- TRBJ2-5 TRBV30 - TGTGCCTGGAGTGTACAAAAGACCCAGTACTTC CAWSVQKTQYF
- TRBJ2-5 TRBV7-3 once TGTGCCAGCAGCTTAAAGGGGCAAGAGACCCAGTACTTC CASSLKGQETQYF
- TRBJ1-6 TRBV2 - TGTGCCAGCAGAGGGGGACCGTCACCCCTCCACTTT CASRGGPSPLHF
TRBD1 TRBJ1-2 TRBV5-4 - TGTGCCAGCGGTTCCCGCCAGGGGGTCGGCTATGGCTACACCTTC CASGSRQGVGYGYTF
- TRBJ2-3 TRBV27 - TGTGCCAGCAGTTTATTCCCAACGGTAACGCAGTATTTT CASSLFPTVTQYF
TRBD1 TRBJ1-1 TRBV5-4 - TGTGCCAGCAGCCTGACAGGGTTCATGAACACTGAAGCTTTCTTT CASSLTGFMNTEAFF
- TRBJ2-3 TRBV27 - TGTGCCAGCAGTTTATCGACCACAGGCCTCACAGATACGCAGTATTTT CASSLSTTGLTDTQYF
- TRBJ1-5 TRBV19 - TGTGCCAGTAGTACTACCAACAATCAGCCCCAGCATTTT CASSTTNNQPQHF
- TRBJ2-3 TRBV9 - TGTGCCAGCAGCGTAGCGTCCGGGCGCGTTACAGATACGCAGTATTTT CASSVASGRVTDTQYF
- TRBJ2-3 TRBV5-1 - TGCGCCAGCAGCTTGGAGGGGACCACAGATACGCAGTATTTT CASSLEGTTDTQYF
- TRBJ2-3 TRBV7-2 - TGTGCCAGCAGGGCAGGGGTACTCAGCACAGATACGCAGTATTTT CASRAGVLSTDTQYF
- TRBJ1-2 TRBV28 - TGTGCCAGCAGCATACAGGGCTTCTATGGCTACACCTTC CASSIQGFYGYTF
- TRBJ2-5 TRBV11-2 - TGTGCCAGCAGCCCAATCGGGGGGCCGGGGGAGACCCAGTACTTC CASSPIGGPGETQYF
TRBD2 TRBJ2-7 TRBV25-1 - TGTGCCAGCAGTGAGGGCCTGGGGACTAGCCTCCGTCGGTACTTC CASSEGLGTSLRRYF
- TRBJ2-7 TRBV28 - TGTGCCAGCAGTCTTCCAGGGACCCCTGGGGAGCAGTACTTC CASSLPGTPGEQYF
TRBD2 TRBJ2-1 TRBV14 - TGTGCCAGCAGCCTTAATAGCGGGAGATTCAATGAGCAGTTCTTC CASSLNSGRFNEQFF
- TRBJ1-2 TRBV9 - TGTGCCAGCAGCGTTTCAGGGAACTATGGCTACACCTTC CASSVSGNYGYTF
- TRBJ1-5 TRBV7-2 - TGTGCCAGCAGCTTAGGTTCGGGATTTAGCAATCAGCCCCAGCATTTT CASSLGSGFSNQPQHF